This TCR beta chain comes out of a study of T cells after yellow fever vaccination. At the level of the study: SMART-Seq v4 Ultra Low Input handled preparation of low-cell-number fractions. Findings and caveats of the study: A small share of clonotypes appeared in both CD4 and CD8 compartments. Primary-vaccination clones mostly resurfaced post-booster (around 95% CD4, about 87% CD8).

This clonotype was found a few times. Its antigen remains unknown. CDR3 size: 14 residues. The germline V and J ends were trimmed by 7 bases and 0 bases, with 7 bases remaining between them. Researchers made TCR cDNA using 5'RACE template switching, and this step added a universal primer site and UMIs. TCRdb independently ran MiXCR on the 5' RACE reads; one entry per CDR3 protein. The sample holds hundreds of thousands of distinct CDR3 sequences, 6% to 8% seen once. This chain links TRBV12-3 or TRBV12-4 with TRBJ2-6, with unresolved D. This TCR derives from a man in his thirties or forties who received the YFV17D yellow fever vaccine. This specimen was PBMCs, taken 5 days after the yellow fever booster vaccination. The CDR3 is CASIQSSGANVLTF. The CDR3 bases are TGTGCCAGCATCCAGAGCTCTGGGGCCAACGTCCTGACTTTC.